This T cell receptor (beta chain) was recovered during a study of T cells in Graves' hyperthyroidism and ophthalmopathy. The TCR beta CDR3 regions underwent amplification using RNA transcripts as the source. The primer set for the first-round RT-PCR of the TCR CDR3 was HTBI. TCRdb fed the multiplex PCR reads into MiXCR, producing one record per CDR3 protein. The table has roughly 700,000 distinct CDR3 sequences, just over 35% seen once. This clonotype came up many times. Its antigen is unknown. Trimming shortened V by 7 bases and J by 0 bases, and 13 bases separated the two germline ends. In germline, CDR1 is SNHLY, CDR2 FYNNEI. The CDR3 consists of 14 residues. Overall study results and limits: Peripheral blood also featured most of the thyroid clonotypes expanded above 0.001.

The rearrangement joins TRBV2 to TRBJ2-7, with D perhaps TRBD1 (6 bases). Sequenced sample: blood. This TCR came from a woman aged 40 to 50 with Graves' hyperthyroidism. The CDR3, as DNA: TGTGCCAGCATCCGGGACATCAACTCCTACGAGCAGTACTTC. It specifies CASIRDINSYEQYF.